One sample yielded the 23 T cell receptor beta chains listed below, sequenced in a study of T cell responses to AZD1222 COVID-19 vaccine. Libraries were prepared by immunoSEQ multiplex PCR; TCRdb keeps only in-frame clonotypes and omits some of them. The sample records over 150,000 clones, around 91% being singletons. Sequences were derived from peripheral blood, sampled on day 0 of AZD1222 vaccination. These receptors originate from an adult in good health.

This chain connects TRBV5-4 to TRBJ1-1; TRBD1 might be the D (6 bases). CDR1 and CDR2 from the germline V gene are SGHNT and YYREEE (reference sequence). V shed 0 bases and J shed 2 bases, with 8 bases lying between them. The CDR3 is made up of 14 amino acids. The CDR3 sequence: CASSLVGANTEAFF. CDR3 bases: TGTGCCAGCAGCTTGGTGGGGGCAAACACTGAAGCTTTCTTT.

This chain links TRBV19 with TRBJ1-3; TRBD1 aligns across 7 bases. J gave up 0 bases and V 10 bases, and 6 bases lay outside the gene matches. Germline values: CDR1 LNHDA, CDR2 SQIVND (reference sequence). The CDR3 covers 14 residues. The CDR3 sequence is CATLGGSSGNTIYF. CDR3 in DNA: TGTGCCACCCTAGGGGGCAGCTCTGGAAACACCATATATTTT.

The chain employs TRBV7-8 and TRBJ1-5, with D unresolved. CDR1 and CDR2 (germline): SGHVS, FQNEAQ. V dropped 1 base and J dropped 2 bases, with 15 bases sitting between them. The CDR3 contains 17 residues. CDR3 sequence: CASSLEAVLVGNQPQHF. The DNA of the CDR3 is TGTGCCAGCAGCTTAGAGGCAGTATTAGTGGGCAATCAGCCCCAGCATTTT.

The CDR3 protein is CASSQDLASGANVLTF. In DNA form, the CDR3 reads TGCGCCAGCAGCCAAGATCTTGCCTCTGGGGCCAACGTCCTGACTTTC. V and J are TRBV4-3 and TRBJ2-6, with D unclear. The ends were cut back, 0 bases at V and 0 bases at J, with 6 bases in the middle. The germline CDR1 and CDR2 sequences are LGHNA and YSLEER. This CDR3 has 16 residues.

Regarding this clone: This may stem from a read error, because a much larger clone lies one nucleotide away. The CDR3, as DNA: TGTGCCAGCAGCCAAGAGCGGGGGGGCACAGATACGCAGTATTTT. Translating gives CASSQERGGTDTQYF. The V call is TRBV3-1 (or the pseudogene TRBV3-2), the J call TRBJ2-3; TRBD2 aligns across 8 bases. The trim removed 0 bases at V and 1 base at J, leaving 0 bases unmatched. This CDR3 has 15 residues. Germline values: CDR1 LGHDT, CDR2 YNNKEL (reference sequence).

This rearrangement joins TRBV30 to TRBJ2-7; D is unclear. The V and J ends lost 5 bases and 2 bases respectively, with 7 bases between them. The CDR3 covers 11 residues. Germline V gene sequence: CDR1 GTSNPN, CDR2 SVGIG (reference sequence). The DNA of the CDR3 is TGTGCCTGGCGAACCCCCTACGAGCAGTACTTC. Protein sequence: CAWRTPYEQYF.

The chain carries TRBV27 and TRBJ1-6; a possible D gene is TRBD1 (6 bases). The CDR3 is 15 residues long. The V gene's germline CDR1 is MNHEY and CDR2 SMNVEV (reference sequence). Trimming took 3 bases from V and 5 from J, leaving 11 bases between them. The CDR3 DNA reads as TGTGCCAGCAGTTTGCGGCCAGGGGATAATTCACCCCTCCACTTT. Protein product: CASSLRPGDNSPLHF.

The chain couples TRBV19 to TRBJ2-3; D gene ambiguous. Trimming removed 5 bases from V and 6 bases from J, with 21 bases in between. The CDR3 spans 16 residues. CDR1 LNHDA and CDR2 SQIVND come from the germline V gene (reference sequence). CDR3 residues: CASSVRYSISADTQYF. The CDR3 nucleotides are TGTGCCAGTAGTGTACGCTACAGTATTTCGGCCGATACGCAGTATTTT.

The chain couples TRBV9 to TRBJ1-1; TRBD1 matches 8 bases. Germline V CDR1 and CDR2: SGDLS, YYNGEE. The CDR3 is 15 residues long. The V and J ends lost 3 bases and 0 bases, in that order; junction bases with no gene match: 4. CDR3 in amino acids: CASSGDRGVNTEAFF. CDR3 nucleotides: TGTGCCAGCAGCGGCGACAGGGGAGTGAACACTGAAGCTTTCTTT.

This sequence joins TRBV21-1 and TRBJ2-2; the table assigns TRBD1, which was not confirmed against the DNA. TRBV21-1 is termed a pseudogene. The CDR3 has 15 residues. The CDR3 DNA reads TGTGCCAGCAGTCTAAACGACAGGGACACCGGGGAGCTGTTTTTT. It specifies CASSLNDRDTGELFF.

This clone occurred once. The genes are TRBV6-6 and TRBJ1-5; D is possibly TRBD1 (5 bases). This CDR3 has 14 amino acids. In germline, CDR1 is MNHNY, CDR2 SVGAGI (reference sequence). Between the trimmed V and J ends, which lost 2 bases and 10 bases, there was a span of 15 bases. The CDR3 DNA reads TGTGCCAGCAGTTACCAAGGGCAGGGATATCCCCAGCATTTT. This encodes CASSYQGQGYPQHF.

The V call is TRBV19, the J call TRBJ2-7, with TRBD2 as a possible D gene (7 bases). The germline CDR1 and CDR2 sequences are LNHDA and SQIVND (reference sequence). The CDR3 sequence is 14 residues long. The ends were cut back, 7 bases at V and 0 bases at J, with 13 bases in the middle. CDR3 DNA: TGTGCCAGTAAGCGGGACACGAGCTCCTACGAGCAGTACTTC. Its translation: CASKRDTSSYEQYF.

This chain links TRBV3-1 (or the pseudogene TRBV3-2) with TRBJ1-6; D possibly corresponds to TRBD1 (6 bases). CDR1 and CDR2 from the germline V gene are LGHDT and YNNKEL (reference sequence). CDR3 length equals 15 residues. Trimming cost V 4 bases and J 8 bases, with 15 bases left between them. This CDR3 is CASSRKGQLDSPLHF. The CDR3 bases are TGTGCCAGCAGCCGAAAAGGACAGTTGGATTCACCCCTCCACTTT.

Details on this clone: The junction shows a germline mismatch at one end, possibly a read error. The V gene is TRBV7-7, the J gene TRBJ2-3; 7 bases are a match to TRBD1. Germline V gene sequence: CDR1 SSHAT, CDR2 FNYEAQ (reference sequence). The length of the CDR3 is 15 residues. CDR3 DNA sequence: TGTGCTAGCAGCCGGTGGGGACAGAGCACAGATACGCAGTATTTT. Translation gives CASSRWGQSTDTQYF. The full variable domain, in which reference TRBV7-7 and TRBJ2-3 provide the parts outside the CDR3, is GAGVSQSPRYKVTKRGQDVTLRCDPISSHATLYWYQQALGQGPEFLTYFNYEAQPDKSGLPSDRFSAERPEGSISTLTIQRTEQRDSAMYRCASSRWGQSTDTQYFGPGTRLTVL.

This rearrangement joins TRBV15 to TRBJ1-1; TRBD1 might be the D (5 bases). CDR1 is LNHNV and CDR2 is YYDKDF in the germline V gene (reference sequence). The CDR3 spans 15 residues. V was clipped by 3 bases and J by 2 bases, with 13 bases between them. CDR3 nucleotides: TGTGCCACCAGCAGTTCGACAGCCGGTAACACTGAAGCTTTCTTT. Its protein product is CATSSSTAGNTEAFF. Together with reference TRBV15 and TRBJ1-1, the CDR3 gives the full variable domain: DAMVIQNPRYQVTQFGKPVTLSCSQTLNHNVMYWYQQKSSQAPKLLFHYYDKDFNNEADTPDNFQSRRPNTSFCFLDIRSPGLGDTAMYLCATSSSTAGNTEAFFGQGTRLTVV.

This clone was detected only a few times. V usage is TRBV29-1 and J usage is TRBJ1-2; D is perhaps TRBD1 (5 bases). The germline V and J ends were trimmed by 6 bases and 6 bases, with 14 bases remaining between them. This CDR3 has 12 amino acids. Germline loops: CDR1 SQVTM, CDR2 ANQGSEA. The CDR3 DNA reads TGCAGCGTAAATCCAGGGCAGGATGGCTACACCTTC. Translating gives CSVNPGQDGYTF.

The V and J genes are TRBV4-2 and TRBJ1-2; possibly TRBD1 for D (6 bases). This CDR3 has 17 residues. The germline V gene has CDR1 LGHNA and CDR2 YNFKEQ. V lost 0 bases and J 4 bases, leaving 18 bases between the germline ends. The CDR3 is CASSQEPTGNPSYGYTF. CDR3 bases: TGTGCCAGCAGCCAAGAACCGACAGGCAACCCAAGCTATGGCTACACCTTC.

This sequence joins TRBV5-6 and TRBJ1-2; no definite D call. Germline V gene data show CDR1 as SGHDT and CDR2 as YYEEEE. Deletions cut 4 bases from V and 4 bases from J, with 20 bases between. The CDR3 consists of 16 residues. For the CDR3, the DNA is TGTGCCAGCAGCCGGCAGTCGGCGGCAGTCCTCTATGGCTACACCTTC. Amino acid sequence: CASSRQSAAVLYGYTF. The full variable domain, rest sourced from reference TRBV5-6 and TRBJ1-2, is DAGVTQSPTHLIKTRGQQVTLRCSPKSGHDTVSWYQQALGQGPQFIFQYYEEEERQRGNFPDRFSGHQFPNYSSELNVNALLLGDSALYLCASSRQSAAVLYGYTFGSGTRLTVV.

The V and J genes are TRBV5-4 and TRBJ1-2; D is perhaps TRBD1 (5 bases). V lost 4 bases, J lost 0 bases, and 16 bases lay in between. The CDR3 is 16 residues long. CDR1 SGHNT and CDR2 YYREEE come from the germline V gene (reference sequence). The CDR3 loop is CASSTPDVRANYGYTF. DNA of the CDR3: TGTGCCAGCAGCACCCCGGATGTCAGGGCTAACTATGGCTACACCTTC.

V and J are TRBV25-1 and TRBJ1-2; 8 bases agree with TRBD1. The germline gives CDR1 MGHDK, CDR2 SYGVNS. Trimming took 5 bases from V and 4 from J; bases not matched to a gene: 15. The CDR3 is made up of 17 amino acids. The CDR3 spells CASSPLGVDRGAYGYTF. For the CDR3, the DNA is TGTGCCAGCAGTCCCCTGGGAGTCGACAGGGGAGCCTATGGCTACACCTTC.

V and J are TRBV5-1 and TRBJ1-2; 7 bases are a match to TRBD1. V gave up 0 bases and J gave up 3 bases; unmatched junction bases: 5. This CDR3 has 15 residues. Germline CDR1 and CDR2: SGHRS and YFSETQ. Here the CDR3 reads CASSLAPGGDYGYTF. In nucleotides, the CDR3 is TGCGCCAGCAGCTTGGCCCCAGGGGGAGACTATGGCTACACCTTC.

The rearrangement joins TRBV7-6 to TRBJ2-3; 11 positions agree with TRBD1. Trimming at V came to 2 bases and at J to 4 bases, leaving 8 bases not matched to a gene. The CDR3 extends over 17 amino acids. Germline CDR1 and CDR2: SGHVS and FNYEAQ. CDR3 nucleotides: TGTGCCAGCAGCTTACCCCGGACAGGGGGCGTCTCAGATACGCAGTATTTT. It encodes CASSLPRTGGVSDTQYF.

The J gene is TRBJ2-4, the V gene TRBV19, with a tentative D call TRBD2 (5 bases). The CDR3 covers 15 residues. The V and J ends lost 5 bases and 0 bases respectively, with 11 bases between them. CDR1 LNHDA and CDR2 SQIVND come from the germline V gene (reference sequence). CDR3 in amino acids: CASSREDVAKNIQYF. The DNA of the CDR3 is TGTGCCAGTAGTCGGGAAGACGTAGCCAAAAACATTCAGTACTTC.